The clone carrying this T cell receptor beta chain occurred a few times. Its antigen is undetermined. This sample stems from a study of response to subunit inactivated influenza vaccine. Study-wide results and caveats: T cells newly recruited by each seasonal influenza vaccination are few, the authors suggested.

TCRdb re-analysed the RT-PCR reads in MiXCR, keeping a single row per CDR3 protein. The repertoire consists of 860,000 or so distinct CDR3 sequences, with approximately 22% occurring once and the leading ten covering roughly 10%. The CDR3 is 14 amino acids. Trimming took 3 bases from V and 5 from J; bases not matched to a gene: 3. Germline CDR1 SGHRS, CDR2 YFSETQ. The sequence was obtained from a man aged 45-65 years who received an inactivated influenza vaccine. The sample in question was PBMCs from blood, obtained 4 to 6 days after vaccination. The J gene is TRBJ2-3, the V gene TRBV5-1; 10 nucleotides align to TRBD1. The CDR3 nucleotides are TGCGCCAGCAGCTCCGGACAGGGGGGAGATACGCAGTATTTT. Translation gives CASSSGQGGDTQYF.